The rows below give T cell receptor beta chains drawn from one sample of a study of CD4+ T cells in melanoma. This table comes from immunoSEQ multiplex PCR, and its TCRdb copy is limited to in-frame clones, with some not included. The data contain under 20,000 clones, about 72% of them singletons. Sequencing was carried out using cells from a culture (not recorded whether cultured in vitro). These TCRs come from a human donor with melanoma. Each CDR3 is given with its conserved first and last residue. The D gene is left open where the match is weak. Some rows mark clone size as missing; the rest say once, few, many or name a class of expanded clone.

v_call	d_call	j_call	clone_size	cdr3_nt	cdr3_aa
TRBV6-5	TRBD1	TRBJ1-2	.	TGTGCCAGCAAGAGGGGGGACAGGTTGCTCGGTGGCTACACCTTC	CASKRGDRLLGGYTF
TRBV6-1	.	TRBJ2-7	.	TGTGCCAGCAGTGGGACCCTTGATAGTGAGCAGTACTTC	CASSGTLDSEQYF
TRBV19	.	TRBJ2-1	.	TGTGCCAGTAGTATGGGCTCCCTGGGGGAGCAGTTCTTC	CASSMGSLGEQFF
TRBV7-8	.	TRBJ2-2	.	TGTGCCAGCAGGACCGACACCGGCGGGGAGCTGTTTTTT	CASRTDTGGELFF
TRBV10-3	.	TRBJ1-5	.	TGTGCCATCAGTCCCGGGACGATAAGCAATCAGCCCCAGCATTTT	CAISPGTISNQPQHF
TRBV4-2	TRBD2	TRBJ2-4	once	TGTGCCAGCAGCCAAGTATTGAGCGGGGAGCTAGCCAAAAACATTCAGTACTTC	CASSQVLSGELAKNIQYF
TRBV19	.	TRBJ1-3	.	TGTGCCAGTACCATGATTGCTTATTCTGGAAACACCATATATTTT	CASTMIAYSGNTIYF
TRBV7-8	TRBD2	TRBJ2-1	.	TGTGCCAGCAGCCCCGCGGTCGCGGGGGGCCGGGGGCTAAGCTCCTACAATGAGCAGTTCTTC	CASSPAVAGGRGLSSYNEQFF
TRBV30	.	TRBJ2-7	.	TGTGCCTGGAGTGTGGGGTGGGGGGCTTTCGAGTACGAGCAGTACTTC	CAWSVGWGAFEYEQYF
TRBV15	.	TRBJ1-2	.	TGTGCCACCAGCAGAGAGACGGGAGCAACCAGGTCCGACTACACCTTC	CATSRETGATRSDYTF
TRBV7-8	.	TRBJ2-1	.	TGTGCCAGCAGCTTAGGGTCCGTGAATGAGCAGTTCTTC	CASSLGSVNEQFF
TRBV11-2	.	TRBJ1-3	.	TGTGCCAGCATCCACCGAGGGGGGGGGCGGGCTGGAAACACCATATATTTT	CASIHRGGGRAGNTIYF
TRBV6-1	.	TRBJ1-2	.	TGTGCCAGCAGTGCCGGGGGTGGACTTTATGGCTACACCTTC	CASSAGGGLYGYTF
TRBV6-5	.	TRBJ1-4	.	TGTGCCAGCAGAGACCCGCCGGCAAATGAAAAACTGTTTTTT	CASRDPPANEKLFF
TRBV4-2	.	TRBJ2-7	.	TGTGCCAGCAGCCCCGGACAATTCTACGAGCAGTACTTC	CASSPGQFYEQYF
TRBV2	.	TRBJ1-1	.	TGTGCCAGCAGTGTTTCTGGGGTGATGAACACTGAAGCTTTCTTT	CASSVSGVMNTEAFF
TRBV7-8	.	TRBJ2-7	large	TGTGCCAGCAGCTTCAAGATCCGGGCCCCTGTGCTTCACGAGCAGTACTTC	CASSFKIRAPVLHEQYF
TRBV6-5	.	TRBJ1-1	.	TGTGCCAGCAGTTACTGGCAGGGCGGTTCGGCTTTCTTT	CASSYWQGGSAFF
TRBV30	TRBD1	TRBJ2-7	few	TGTGCCTGGAAGGGGACAGGGTTATCCGAGCAGTACTTC	CAWKGTGLSEQYF
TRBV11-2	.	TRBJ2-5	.	TGTGCCAGCAGCGCAATCAAGGGCCCGGGGACCCAGTACTTC	CASSAIKGPGTQYF
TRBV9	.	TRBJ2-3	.	TGTGCCAGCAGCCAAGCAGATACGCAGTATTTT	CASSQADTQYF
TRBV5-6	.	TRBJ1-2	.	TGTGCCAGCAGCTTGGTGCCAGGGGACTATGGCTACACCTTC	CASSLVPGDYGYTF
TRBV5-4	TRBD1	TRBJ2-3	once	TGTGCCAGCAGCTTCCGCCGGGACAGCAACACAGATACGCAGTATTTT	CASSFRRDSNTDTQYF
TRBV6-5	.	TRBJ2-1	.	TGTGCCAGCAGTAAACTAGCAGACAATGAGCAGTTCTTC	CASSKLADNEQFF
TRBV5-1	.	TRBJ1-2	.	TGCGCCAGCACCCCAGGGTTGAGGGCTAACTATGGCTACACCTTC	CASTPGLRANYGYTF
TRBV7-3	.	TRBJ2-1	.	TGTGCCAGCAGCCCCCCAAGGGGGTTCGTCTACAATGAGCAGTTCTTC	CASSPPRGFVYNEQFF
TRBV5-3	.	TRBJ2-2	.	TGTGCCAAAGGTAAAGGCAGGGTGGACACCGGGGAGCTGTTTTTT	CAKGKGRVDTGELFF
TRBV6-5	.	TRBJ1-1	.	TGTGCCAGCAGCTCCTGGACGGTAAACACTGAAGCTTTCTTT	CASSSWTVNTEAFF
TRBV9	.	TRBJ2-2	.	TGTGCCAGCAGCGTAGCTCAAGGGTCCCCGCCGAACACCGGGGAGCTGTTTTTT	CASSVAQGSPPNTGELFF
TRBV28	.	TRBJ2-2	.	TGTGCCAGCAGTTTAGTTAGACGGAACACCGGGGAGCTGTTTTTT	CASSLVRRNTGELFF
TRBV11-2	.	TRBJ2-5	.	TGTGCCAGCAGCTTAGCGACTGGCAGCCAAGAGACCCAGTACTTC	CASSLATGSQETQYF
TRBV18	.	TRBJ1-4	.	TGTGCCAGCGCGAACGGGTTGGGCTTTAATGAAAAACTGTTTTTT	CASANGLGFNEKLFF
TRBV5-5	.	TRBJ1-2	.	TGTGCCAGCAGCTTGCAGGTTCAGCCCTATGGCTACACCTTC	CASSLQVQPYGYTF
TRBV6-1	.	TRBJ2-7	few	TGTGCCAGCAGTGAAGCTCCCCGGCTCTTCCGTGGCTCCTACGAGCAGTACTTC	CASSEAPRLFRGSYEQYF
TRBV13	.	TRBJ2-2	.	TGTGCCAGCAGCTTAAGGACCGTAGGCGGAGGGGGCCCACCGAACACCGGGGAGCTGTTTTTT	CASSLRTVGGGGPPNTGELFF
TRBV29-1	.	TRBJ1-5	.	TGCAGCGTTGTACTCACGGGAGGAAGCGATCAGCCCCAGCATTTT	CSVVLTGGSDQPQHF
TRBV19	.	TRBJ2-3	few	TGTGCCAGTAGAAATCCCGAGAGGGGAGATACGCAGTATTTT	CASRNPERGDTQYF
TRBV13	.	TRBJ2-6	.	TGTGCCAGCAGCTCCCGTCTCCTCTCTGGGGCCAACGTCCTGACTTTC	CASSSRLLSGANVLTF
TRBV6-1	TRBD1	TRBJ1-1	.	TGTGCCAGCACACAGGGGATCAACACTGAAGCTTTCTTT	CASTQGINTEAFF
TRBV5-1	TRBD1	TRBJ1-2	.	TGCGCCAGCAGCTTCGACGACAGGGGGGGCTACACCTTC	CASSFDDRGGYTF
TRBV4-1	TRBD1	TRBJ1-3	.	TGCGCCAGCAGCCGCCCGGGACAGGGAACTGGAAACACCATATATTTT	CASSRPGQGTGNTIYF